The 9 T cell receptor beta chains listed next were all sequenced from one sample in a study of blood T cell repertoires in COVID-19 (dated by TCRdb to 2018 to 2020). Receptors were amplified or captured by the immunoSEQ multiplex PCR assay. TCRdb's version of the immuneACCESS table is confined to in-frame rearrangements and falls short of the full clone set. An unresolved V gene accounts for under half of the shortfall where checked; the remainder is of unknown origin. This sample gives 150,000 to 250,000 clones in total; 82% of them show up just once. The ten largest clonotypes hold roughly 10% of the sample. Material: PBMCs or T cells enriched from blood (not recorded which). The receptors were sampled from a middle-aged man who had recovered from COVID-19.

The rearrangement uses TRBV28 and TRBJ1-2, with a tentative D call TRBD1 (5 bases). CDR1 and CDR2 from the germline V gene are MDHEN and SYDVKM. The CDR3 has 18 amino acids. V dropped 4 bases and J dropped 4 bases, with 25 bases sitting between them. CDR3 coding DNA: TGTGCCAGCAGTTCCCCCGGGGGATCAGCGACCTGGAGCTATGGCTACACCTTC. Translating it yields CASSSPGGSATWSYGYTF.

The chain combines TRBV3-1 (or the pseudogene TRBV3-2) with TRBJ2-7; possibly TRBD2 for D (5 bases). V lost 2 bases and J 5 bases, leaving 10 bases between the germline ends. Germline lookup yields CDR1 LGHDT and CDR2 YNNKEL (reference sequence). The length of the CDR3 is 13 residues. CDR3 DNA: TGTGCCAGCAGCCAAATTTCCGGGGACGAGCAGTACTTC. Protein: CASSQISGDEQYF.

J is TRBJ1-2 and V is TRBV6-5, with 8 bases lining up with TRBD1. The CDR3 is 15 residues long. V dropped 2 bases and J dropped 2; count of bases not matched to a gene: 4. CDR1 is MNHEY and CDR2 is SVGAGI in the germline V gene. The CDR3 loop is CASSYGGQGNYGYTF. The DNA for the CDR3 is TGTGCCAGCAGTTACGGCGGACAGGGAAACTATGGCTACACCTTC.

CDR3 DNA: TGTGCCAGCAGCCCGAGCGGGAGTGGCAATGAGCAGTTCTTC. The encoded protein is CASSPSGSGNEQFF. The chain links TRBV11-2 to TRBJ2-1; TRBD2 agrees at 8 bases. The CDR3 contains 14 residues. J lost 6 bases, V lost 5 bases, and 6 bases had no gene match. Germline V gene sequence: CDR1 SGHAT, CDR2 FQNNGV.

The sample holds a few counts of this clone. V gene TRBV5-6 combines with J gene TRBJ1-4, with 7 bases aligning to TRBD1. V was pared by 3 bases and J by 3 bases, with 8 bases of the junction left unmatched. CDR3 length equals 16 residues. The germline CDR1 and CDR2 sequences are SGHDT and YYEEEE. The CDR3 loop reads CASSSDPGTANEKLFF. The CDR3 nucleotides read TGTGCCAGCAGCTCTGACCCCGGGACAGCTAATGAAAAACTGTTTTTT. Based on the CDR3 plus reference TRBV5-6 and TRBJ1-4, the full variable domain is DAGVTQSPTHLIKTRGQQVTLRCSPKSGHDTVSWYQQALGQGPQFIFQYYEEEERQRGNFPDRFSGHQFPNYSSELNVNALLLGDSALYLCASSSDPGTANEKLFFGSGTQLSVL.

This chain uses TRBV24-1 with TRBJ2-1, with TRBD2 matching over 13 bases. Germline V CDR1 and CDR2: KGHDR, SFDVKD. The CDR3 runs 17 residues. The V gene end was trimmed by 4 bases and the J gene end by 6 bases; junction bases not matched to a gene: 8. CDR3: CATSDLPTSGRINEQFF. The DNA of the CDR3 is TGTGCCACCAGTGACCTACCGACTAGCGGGAGGATCAATGAGCAGTTCTTC.

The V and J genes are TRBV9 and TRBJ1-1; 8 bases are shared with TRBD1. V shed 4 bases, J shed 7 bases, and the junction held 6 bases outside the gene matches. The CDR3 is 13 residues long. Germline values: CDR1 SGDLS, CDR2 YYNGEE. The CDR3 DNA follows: TGTGCCAGCAGCATCAGGGGGCCTGGTGAAGCTTTCTTT. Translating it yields CASSIRGPGEAFF.

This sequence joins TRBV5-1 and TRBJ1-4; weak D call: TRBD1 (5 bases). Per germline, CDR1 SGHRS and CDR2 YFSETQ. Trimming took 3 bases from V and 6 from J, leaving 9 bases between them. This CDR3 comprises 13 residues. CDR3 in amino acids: CASSSQGHEKLFF. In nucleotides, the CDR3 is TGCGCCAGCAGCTCCCAGGGTCATGAAAAACTGTTTTTT.

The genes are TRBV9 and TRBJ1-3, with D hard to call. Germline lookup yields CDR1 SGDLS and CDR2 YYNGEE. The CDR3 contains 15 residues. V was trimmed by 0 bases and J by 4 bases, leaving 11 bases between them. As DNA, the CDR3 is TGTGCCAGCAGCGTAGATTCCGGGTTAGGAAACACCATATATTTT. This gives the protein CASSVDSGLGNTIYF.